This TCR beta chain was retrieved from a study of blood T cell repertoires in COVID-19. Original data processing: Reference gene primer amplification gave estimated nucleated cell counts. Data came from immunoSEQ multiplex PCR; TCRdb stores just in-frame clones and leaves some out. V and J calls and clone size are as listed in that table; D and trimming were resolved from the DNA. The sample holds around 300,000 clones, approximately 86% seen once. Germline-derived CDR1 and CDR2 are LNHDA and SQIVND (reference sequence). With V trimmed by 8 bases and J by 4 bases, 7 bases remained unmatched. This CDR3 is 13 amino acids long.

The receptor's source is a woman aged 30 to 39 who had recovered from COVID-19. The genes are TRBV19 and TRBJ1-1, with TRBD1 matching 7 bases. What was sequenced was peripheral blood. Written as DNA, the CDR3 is TGTGCCAGTGGTGACAGGGCGGCCACTGAAGCTTTCTTT. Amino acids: CASGDRAATEAFF.